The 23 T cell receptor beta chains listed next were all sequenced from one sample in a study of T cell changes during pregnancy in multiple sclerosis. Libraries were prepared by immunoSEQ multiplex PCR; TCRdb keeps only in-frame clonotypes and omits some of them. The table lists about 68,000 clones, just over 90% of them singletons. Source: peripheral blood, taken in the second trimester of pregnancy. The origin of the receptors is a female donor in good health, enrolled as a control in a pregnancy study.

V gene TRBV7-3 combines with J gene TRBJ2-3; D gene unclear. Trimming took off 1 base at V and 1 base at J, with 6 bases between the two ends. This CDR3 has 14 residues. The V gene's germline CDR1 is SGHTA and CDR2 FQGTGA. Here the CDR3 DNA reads TGTGCCAGCAGCTTAAGACGGGGCACAGATACGCAGTATTTT. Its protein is CASSLRRGTDTQYF.

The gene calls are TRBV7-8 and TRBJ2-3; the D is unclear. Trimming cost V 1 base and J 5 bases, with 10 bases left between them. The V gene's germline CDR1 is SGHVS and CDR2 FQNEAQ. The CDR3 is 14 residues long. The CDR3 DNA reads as TGTGCCAGCAGCTTAGTAAGACTGGAAGATACGCAGTATTTT. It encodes CASSLVRLEDTQYF.

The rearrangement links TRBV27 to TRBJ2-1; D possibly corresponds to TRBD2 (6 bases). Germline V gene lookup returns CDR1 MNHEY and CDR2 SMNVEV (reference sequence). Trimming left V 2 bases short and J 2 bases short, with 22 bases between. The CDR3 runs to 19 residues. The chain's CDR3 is CASSLDSILAATAYNEQFF. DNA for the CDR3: TGTGCCAGCAGTTTAGACAGTATCTTAGCGGCCACCGCCTACAATGAGCAGTTCTTC.

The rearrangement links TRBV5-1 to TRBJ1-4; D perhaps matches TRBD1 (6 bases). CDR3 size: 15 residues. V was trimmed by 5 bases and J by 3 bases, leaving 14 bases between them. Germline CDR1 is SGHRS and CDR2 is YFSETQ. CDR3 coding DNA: TGCGCCAGCAGTTCTACAGGGCCCCCTAATGAAAAACTGTTTTTT. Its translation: CASSSTGPPNEKLFF.

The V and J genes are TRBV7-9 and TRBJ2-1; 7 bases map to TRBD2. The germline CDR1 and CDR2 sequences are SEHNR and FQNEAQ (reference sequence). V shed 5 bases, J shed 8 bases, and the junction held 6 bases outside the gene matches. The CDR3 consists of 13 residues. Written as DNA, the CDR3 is TGTGCCAGCAGCCCCAGGACTAGGGATGAGCAGTTCTTC. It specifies CASSPRTRDEQFF.

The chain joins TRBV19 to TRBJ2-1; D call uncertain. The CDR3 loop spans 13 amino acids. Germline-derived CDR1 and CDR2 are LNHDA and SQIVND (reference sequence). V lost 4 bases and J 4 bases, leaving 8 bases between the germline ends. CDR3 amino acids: CASSSDNYNEQFF. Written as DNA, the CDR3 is TGTGCCAGTAGTAGCGATAATTACAATGAGCAGTTCTTC. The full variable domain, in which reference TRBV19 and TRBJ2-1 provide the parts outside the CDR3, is DGGITQSPKYLFRKEGQNVTLSCEQNLNHDAMYWYRQDPGQGLRLIYYSQIVNDFQKGDIAEGYSVSREKKESFPLTVTSAQKNPTAFYLCASSSDNYNEQFFGPGTRLTVL.

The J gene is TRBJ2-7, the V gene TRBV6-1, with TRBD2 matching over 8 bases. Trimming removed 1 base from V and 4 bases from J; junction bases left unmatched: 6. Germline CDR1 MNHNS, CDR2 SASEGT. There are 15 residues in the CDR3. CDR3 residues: CASSEEKLAEYEQYF. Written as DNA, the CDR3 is TGTGCCAGCAGTGAAGAGAAACTAGCGGAGTACGAGCAGTACTTC.

This chain's CDR3 is CASSPPSSRQTGELFF. The DNA for the CDR3 is TGTGCCAGCAGCCCACCTAGTTCACGTCAAACCGGGGAGCTGTTTTTT. This chain connects TRBV11-2 to TRBJ2-2; D is unclear. V lost 5 bases, J lost 5 bases, and 18 bases lay in between. This CDR3 is built from 16 residues. Germline CDR1 is SGHAT and CDR2 is FQNNGV. Based on the CDR3 plus reference TRBV11-2 and TRBJ2-2, the full variable domain is EAGVAQSPRYKIIEKRQSVAFWCNPISGHATLYWYQQILGQGPKLLIQFQNNGVVDDSQLPKDRFSAERLKGVDSTLKIQPAKLEDSAVYLCASSPPSSRQTGELFFGEGSRLTVL.

The CDR3 DNA follows: TGTGCCAGCAGCTTAGCCTTTCAAGGGGACACTGAAGCTTTCTTT. It specifies CASSLAFQGDTEAFF. The gene calls are TRBV7-9 and TRBJ1-1; D might be TRBD1 (5 bases). V dropped 0 bases and J dropped 3 bases, with 11 bases sitting between them. The germline V gene encodes CDR1 SEHNR and CDR2 FQNEAQ (reference sequence). The CDR3 totals 15 residues.

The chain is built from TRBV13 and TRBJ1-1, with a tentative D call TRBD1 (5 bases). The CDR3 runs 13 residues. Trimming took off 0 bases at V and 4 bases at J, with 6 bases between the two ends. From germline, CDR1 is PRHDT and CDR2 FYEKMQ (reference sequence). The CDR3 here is CASSLGGGTEAFF. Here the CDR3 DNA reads TGTGCCAGCAGCTTAGGGGGGGGCACTGAAGCTTTCTTT.

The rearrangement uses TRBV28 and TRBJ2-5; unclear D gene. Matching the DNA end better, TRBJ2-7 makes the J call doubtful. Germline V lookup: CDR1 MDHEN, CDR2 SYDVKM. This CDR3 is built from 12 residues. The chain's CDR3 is CASSPLSYEQYF. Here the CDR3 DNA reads TGTGCCAGCAGCCCGTTATCCTACGAGCAGTACTTC.

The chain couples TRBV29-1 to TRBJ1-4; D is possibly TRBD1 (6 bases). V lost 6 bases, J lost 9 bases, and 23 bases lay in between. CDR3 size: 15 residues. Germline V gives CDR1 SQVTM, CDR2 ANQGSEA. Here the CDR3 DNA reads TGCAGCGTCGCAGTTTTTGGGGGCATTGAACAAAAACTGTTTTTT. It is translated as CSVAVFGGIEQKLFF.

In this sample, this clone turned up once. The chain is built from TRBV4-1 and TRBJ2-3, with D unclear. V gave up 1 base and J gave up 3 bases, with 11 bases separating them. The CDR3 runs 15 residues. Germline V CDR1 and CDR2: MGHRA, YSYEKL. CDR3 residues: CASSQVRLETDTQYF. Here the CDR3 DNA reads TGCGCCAGCAGCCAAGTCCGTCTAGAAACAGATACGCAGTATTTT.

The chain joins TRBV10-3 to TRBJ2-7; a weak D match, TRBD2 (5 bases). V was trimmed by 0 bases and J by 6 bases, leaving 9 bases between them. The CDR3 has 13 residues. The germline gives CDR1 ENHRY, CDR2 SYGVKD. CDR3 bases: TGTGCCATCAGTGAGTCAAGCGCGGGCGAGCAGTACTTC. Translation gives CAISESSAGEQYF.

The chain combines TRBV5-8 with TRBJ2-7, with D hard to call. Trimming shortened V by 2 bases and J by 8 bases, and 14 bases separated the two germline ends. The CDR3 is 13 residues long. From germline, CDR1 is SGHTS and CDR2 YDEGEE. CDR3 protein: CASSLVIRGQQYF. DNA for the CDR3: TGTGCCAGCAGCTTAGTAATCCGTGGCCAGCAGTACTTC.

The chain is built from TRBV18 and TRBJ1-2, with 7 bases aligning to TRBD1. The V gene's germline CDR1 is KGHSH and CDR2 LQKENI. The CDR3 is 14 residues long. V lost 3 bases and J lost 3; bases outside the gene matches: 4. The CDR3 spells CASSPRGGYYGYTF. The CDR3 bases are TGTGCCAGCTCACCTAGAGGGGGCTACTATGGCTACACCTTC.

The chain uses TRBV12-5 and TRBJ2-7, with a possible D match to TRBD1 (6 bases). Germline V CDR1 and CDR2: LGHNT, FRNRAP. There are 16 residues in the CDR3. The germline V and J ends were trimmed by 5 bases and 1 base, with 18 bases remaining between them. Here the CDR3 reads CASGAAFRTASYEQYF. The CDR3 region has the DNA TGTGCTAGTGGTGCCGCTTTCAGGACAGCGTCCTACGAGCAGTACTTC.

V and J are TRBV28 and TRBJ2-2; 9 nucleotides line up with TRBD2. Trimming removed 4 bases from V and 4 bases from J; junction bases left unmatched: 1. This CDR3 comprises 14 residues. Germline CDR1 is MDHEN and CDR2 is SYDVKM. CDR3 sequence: CASSSAGGTGELFF. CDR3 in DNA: TGTGCCAGCAGTTCAGCGGGGGGCACCGGGGAGCTGTTTTTT.

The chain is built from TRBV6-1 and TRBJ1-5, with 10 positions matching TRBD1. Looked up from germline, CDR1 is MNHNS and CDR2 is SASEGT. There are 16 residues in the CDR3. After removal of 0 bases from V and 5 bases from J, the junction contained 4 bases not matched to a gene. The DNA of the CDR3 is TGTGCCAGCAGTGAAGCCGACGGGACAGGGGATCAGCCCCAGCATTTT. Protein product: CASSEADGTGDQPQHF.

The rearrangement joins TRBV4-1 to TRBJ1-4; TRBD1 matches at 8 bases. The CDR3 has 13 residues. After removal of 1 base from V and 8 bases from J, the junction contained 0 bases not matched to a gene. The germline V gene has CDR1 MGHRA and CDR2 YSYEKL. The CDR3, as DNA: TGCGCCAGCAGCCAAGGACAGGGGGAAAAACTGTTTTTT. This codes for CASSQGQGEKLFF.

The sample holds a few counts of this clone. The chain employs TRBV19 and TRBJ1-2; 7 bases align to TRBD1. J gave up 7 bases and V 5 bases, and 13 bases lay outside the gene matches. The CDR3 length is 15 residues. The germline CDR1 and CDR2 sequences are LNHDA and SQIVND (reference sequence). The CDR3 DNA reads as TGTGCCAGTAGTCCCGCCCATAGACAGGGTGCTGGCTACACCTTC. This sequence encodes CASSPAHRQGAGYTF.

In DNA form, the CDR3 reads TGTGCCAGCTCACCGGGAGCCTATGAGCAGTTCTTC. Translating gives CASSPGAYEQFF. The chain has TRBV18 and TRBJ2-1; TRBD2 is a possible D gene (5 bases). The CDR3 sequence is 12 residues long. V was clipped by 3 bases and J by 8 bases, with 8 bases between them. Germline V gene lookup returns CDR1 KGHSH and CDR2 LQKENI.

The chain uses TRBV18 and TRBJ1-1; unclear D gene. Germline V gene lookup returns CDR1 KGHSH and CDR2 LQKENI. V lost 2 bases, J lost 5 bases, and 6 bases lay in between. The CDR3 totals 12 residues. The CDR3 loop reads CASSPEGTEAFF. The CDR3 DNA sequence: TGTGCCAGCTCACCAGAGGGTACTGAAGCTTTCTTT.